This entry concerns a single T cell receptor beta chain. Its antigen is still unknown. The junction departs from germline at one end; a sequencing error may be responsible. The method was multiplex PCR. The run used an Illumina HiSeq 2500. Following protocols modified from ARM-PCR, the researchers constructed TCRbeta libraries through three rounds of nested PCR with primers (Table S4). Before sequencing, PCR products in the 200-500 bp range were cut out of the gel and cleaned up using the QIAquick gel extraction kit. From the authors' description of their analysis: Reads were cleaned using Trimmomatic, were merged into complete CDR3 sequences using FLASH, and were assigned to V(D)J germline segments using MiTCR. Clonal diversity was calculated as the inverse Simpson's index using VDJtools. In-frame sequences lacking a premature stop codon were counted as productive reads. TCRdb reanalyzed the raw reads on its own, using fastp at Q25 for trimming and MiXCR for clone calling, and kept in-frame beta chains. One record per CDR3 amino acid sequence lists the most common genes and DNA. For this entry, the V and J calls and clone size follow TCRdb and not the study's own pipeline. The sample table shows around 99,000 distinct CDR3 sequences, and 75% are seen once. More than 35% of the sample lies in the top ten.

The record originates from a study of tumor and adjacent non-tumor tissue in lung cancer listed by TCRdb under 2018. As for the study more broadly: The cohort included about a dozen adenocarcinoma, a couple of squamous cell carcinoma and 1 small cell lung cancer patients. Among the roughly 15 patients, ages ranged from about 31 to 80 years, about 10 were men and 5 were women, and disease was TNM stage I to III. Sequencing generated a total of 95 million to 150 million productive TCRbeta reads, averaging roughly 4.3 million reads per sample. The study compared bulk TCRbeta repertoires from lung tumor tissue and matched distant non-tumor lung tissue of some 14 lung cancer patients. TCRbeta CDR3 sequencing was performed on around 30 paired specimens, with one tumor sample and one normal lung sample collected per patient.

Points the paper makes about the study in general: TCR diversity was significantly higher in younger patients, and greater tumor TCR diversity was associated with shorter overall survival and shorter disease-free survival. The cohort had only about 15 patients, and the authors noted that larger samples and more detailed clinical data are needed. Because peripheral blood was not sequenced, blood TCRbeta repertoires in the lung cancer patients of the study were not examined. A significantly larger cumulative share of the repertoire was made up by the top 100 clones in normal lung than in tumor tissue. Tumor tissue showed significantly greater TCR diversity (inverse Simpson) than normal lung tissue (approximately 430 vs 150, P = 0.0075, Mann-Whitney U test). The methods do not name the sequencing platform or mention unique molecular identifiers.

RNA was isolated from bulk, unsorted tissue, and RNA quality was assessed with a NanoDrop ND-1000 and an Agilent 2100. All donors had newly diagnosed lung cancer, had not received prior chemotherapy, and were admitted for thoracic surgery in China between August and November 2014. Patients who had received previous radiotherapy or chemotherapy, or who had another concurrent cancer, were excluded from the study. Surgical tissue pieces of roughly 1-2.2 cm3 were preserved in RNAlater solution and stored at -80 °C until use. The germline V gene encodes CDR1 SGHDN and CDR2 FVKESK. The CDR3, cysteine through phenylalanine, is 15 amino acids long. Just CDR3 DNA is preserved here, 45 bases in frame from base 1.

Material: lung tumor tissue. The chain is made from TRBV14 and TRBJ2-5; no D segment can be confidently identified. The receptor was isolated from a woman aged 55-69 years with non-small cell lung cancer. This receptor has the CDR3 CASSQVGRNQETQHF. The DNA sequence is TGTGCCAGCAGCCAAGTAGGCAGGAACCAAGAGACCCAGCACTTC.